This section outlines one T cell receptor (beta chain) sequence together with its context. The entry originates in a study of blood T cell repertoires in COVID-19. Study as a whole: The United States, Italy and Spain were the sources of the acute and convalescent COVID-19 samples. T cells, B-cell-depleted T cells, or PBMCs provided the cDNA or gDNA that served as material.

V shed 0 bases and J shed 6 bases, with 12 bases lying between them. CDR1 SGHRS and CDR2 YFSETQ come from the germline V gene. The CDR3 has 14 residues. Source study methods: Nucleated cell counts were estimated from reference gene primer amplification. Profiling relied on immunoSEQ multiplex PCR, and the TCRdb table lists in-frame clones only, not all of them. From that table come the V and J calls and clone size; the DNA was used to work out D and trimming. The table has about 240,000 clones, about 80% seen once. The J gene is TRBJ1-2, the V gene TRBV5-1, with a tentative D call TRBD1 (5 bases). The origin of this receptor is a woman older than 75 with acute or convalescent COVID-19. Input material: peripheral blood. Written as DNA, the CDR3 is TGCGCCAGCAGCTTGGCTGGCAGGGCTAATGGCTACACCTTC. Its translation: CASSLAGRANGYTF. Supplemented by reference TRBV5-1 and TRBJ1-2, the full variable domain reads KAGVTQTPRYLIKTRGQQVTLSCSPISGHRSVSWYQQTPGQGLQFLFEYFSETQRNKGNFPGRFSGRQFSNSRSEMNVSTLELGDSALYLCASSLAGRANGYTFGSGTRLTVV.